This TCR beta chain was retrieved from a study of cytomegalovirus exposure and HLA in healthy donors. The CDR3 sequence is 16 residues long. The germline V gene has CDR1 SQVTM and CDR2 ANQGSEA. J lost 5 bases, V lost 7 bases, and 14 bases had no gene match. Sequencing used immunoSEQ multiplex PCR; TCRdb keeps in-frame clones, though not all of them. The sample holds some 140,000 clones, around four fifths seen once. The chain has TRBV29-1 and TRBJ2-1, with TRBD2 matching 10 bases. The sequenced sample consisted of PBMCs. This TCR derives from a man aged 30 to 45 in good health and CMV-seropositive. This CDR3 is CSASSGRNFINNEQFF. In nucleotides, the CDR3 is TGCAGCGCCAGTAGCGGGAGGAACTTTATCAACAATGAGCAGTTCTTC.